The clone carrying this T cell receptor (beta chain) showed up many times. Antigen unknown. This entry is derived from a study of neurological immune-mediated disorders. Study-level findings and limits: HTLV-1-associated myelopathy had the most TCR clonal expansion, while multiple sclerosis had the least, a level that fell below healthy controls.

Trimming removed 6 bases from V and 3 bases from J, with 14 bases in between. The CDR3 totals 13 residues. Germline V gene sequence: CDR1 DFQATT, CDR2 SNEGSKA (reference sequence). The starting material, 2 million PBMCs stored at -80 C, gave rise to the unsorted libraries. With 10-nucleotide random UMIs included, cDNA was synthesized by 5'RACE. Over 190 million TCR-beta sequences from 15-18 subjects came from every sequencing run. A single record per CDR3 protein comes from TCRdb applying MiXCR to the 5' RACE reads. The sample yields approximately 77,000 distinct CDR3 sequences, roughly 9.5% seen once.

Sample: PBMCs. This sequence was found in a man aged 45-60 years in good health. The gene calls are TRBV20-1 and TRBJ1-2, with a tentative D call TRBD1 (6 bases). The CDR3 sequence is CSAQGDTYYGYTF. As DNA, the CDR3 is TGCAGTGCACAAGGGGACACTTACTATGGCTACACCTTC.